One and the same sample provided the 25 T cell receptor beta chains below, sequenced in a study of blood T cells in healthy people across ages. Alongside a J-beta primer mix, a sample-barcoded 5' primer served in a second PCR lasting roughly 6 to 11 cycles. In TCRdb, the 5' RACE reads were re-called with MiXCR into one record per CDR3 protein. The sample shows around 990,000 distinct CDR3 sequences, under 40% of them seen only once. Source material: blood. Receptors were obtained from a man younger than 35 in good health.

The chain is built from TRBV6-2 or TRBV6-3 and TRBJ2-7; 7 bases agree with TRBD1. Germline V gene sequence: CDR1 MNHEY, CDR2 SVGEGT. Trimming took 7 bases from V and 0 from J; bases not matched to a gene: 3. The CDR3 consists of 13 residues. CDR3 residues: CASNRDSSYEQYF. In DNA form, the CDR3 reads TGTGCCAGCAACCGGGACAGCTCCTACGAGCAGTACTTC.

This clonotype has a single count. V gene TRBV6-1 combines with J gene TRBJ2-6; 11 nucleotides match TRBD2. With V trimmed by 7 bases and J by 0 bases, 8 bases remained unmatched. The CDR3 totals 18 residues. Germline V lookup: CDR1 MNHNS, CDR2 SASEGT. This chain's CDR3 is CASKGLAGLSSGANVLTF. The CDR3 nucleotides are TGTGCCAGCAAAGGACTAGCGGGCTTGAGCTCTGGGGCCAACGTCCTGACTTTC.

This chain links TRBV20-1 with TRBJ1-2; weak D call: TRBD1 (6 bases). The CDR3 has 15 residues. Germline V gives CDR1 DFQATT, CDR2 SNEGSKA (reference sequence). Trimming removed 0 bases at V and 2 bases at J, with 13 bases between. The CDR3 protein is CSARDGQNPNYGYTF. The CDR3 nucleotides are TGCAGTGCTAGAGATGGACAGAATCCGAACTATGGCTACACCTTC.

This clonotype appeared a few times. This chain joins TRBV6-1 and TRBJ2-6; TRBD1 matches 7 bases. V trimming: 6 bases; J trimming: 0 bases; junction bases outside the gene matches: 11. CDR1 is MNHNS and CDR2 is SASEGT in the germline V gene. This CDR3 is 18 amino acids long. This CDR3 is CASSIRGPSPSGANVLTF. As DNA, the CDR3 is TGTGCCAGCAGCATAAGGGGGCCATCCCCCTCTGGGGCCAACGTCCTGACTTTC.

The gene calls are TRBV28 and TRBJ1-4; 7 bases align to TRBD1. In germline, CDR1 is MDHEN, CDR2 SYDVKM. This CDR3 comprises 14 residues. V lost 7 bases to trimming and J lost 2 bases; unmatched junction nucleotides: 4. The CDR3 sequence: CASTRGGTNEKLFF. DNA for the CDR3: TGTGCCAGCACCCGAGGGGGCACTAATGAAAAACTGTTTTTT.

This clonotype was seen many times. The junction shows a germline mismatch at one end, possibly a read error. The DNA for the CDR3 is TGTGCCAGCAGCCAAGATTATACTTCACCCCTCCACTTT. This encodes CASSQDYTSPLHF. This chain uses TRBV4-2 with TRBJ1-6; D ambiguous. The CDR3 is 13 residues long. Germline assignment: CDR1 LGHNA and CDR2 YNFKEQ.

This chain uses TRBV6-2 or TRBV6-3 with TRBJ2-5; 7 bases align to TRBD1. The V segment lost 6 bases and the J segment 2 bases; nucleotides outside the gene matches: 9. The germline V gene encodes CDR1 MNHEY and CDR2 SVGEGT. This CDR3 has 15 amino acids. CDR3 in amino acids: CASSKTGSWQETQYF. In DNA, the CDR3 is TGTGCCAGCAGCAAGACAGGGAGTTGGCAAGAGACCCAGTACTTC.

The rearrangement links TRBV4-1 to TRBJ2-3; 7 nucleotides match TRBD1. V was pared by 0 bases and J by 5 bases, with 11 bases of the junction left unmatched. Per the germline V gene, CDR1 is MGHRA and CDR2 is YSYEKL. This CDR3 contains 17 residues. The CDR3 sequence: CASSQDFPRGQGDTQYF. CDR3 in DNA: TGCGCCAGCAGCCAAGATTTTCCGAGGGGGCAAGGAGATACGCAGTATTTT.

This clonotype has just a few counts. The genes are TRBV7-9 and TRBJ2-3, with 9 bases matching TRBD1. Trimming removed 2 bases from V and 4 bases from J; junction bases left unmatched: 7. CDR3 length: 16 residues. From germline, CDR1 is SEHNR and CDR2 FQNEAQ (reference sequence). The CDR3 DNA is TGTGCCAGCAGCTTACCCGGGACAGGGCTGGCAGATACGCAGTATTTT. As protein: CASSLPGTGLADTQYF. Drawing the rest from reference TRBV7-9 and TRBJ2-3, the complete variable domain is DTGVSQNPRHKITKRGQNVTFRCDPISEHNRLYWYRQTLGQGPEFLTYFQNEAQLEKSRLLSDRFSAERPKGSFSTLEIQRTEQGDSAMYLCASSLPGTGLADTQYFGPGTRLTVL.

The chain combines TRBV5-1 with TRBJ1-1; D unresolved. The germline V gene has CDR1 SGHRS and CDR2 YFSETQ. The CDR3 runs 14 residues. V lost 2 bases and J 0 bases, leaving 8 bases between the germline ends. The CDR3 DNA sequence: TGCGCCAGCAGCTTAGACCAGATGAACACTGAAGCTTTCTTT. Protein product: CASSLDQMNTEAFF.

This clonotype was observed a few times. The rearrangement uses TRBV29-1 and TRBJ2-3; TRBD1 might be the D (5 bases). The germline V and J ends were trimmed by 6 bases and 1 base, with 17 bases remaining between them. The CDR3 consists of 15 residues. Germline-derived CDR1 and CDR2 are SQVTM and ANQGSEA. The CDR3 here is CSVPPQGYRTDTQYF. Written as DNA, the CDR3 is TGCAGCGTGCCGCCCCAGGGTTACCGCACAGATACGCAGTATTTT.

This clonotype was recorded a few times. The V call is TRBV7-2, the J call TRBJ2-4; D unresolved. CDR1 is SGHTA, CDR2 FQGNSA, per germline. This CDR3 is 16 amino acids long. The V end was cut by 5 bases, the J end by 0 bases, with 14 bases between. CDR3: CASSPPTRLAKNIQYF. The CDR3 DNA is TGTGCCAGCAGCCCTCCTACAAGGCTAGCCAAAAACATTCAGTACTTC.

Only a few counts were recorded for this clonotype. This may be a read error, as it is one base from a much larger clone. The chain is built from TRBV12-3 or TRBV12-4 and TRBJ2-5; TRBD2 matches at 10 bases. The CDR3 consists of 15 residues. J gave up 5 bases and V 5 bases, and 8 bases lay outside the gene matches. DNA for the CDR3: TGTGCCAGCAGTCCCGTAGCGGGGGGCCAGGAGACCCAGTACTTC. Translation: CASSPVAGGQETQYF.

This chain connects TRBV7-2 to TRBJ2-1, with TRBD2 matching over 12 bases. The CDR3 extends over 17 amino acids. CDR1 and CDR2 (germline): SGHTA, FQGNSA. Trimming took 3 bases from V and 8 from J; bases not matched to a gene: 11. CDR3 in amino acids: CASSFYPSGGALDEQFF. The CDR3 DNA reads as TGTGCCAGCAGCTTTTACCCTAGCGGGGGGGCCTTGGATGAGCAGTTCTTC.

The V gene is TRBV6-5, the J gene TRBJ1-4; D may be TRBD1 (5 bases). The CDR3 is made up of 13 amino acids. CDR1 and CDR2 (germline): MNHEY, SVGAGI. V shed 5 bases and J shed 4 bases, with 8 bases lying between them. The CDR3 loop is CASSRQNNEKLFF. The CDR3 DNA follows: TGTGCCAGCAGTAGACAGAATAATGAAAAACTGTTTTTT.

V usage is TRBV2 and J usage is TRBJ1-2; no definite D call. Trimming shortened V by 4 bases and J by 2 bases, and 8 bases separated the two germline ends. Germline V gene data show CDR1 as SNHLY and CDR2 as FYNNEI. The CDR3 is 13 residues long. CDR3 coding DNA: TGTGCCAGCAGTGGGACGCTGAACTATGGCTACACCTTC. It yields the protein CASSGTLNYGYTF.

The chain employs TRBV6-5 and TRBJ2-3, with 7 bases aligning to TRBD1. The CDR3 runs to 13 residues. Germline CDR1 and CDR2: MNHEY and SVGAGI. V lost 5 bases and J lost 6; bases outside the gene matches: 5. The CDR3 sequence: CASSEWDSDTQYF. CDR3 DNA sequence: TGTGCCAGCAGTGAATGGGACAGCGATACGCAGTATTTT.

The DNA of the CDR3 is TGTGCCAGCAGTTCAACCTCGGAGGGGTACCAAGAGACCCAGTACTTC. This gives the protein CASSSTSEGYQETQYF. The chain recombines TRBV12-3 or TRBV12-4 with TRBJ2-5, with D possibly TRBD2 on 6 matching bases. The germline V and J ends were trimmed by 4 bases and 0 bases, with 15 bases remaining between them. CDR3 length: 16 amino acids.

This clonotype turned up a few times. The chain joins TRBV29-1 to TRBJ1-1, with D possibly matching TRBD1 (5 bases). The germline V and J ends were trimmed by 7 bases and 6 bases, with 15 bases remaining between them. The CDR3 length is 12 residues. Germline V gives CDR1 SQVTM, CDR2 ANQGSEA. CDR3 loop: CSGGGGGSEAFF. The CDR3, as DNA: TGCAGCGGGGGGGGAGGTGGTTCTGAAGCTTTCTTT.

DNA for the CDR3: TGCAGTGCTAGAGATAAGGATCGGCGACACACTGAAGCTTTCTTT. Amino acid sequence: CSARDKDRRHTEAFF. The chain couples TRBV20-1 to TRBJ1-1; D gene uncertain. Looked up from germline, CDR1 is DFQATT and CDR2 is SNEGSKA (reference sequence). Trimming took 0 bases from V and 3 from J, leaving 14 bases between them. The CDR3 contains 15 residues.

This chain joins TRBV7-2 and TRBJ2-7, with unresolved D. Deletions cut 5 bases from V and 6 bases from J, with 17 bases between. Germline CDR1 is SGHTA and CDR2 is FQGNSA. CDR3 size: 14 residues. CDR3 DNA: TGTGCCAGCAGCACTCGGGTCGAACGTGGCGAGCAGTACTTC. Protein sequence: CASSTRVERGEQYF.

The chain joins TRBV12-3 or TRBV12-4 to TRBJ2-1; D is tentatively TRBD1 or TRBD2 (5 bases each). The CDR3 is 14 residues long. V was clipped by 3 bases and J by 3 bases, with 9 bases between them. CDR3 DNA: TGTGCCAGCAGTTTTGGGGGTATCTACAATGAGCAGTTCTTC. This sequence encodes CASSFGGIYNEQFF.

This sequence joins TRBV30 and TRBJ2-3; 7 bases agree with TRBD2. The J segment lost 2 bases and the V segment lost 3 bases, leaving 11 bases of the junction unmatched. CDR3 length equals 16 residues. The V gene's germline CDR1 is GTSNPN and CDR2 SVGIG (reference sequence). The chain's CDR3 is CAWRGTPGGYTDTQYF. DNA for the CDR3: TGTGCCTGGAGAGGGACCCCGGGGGGTTACACAGATACGCAGTATTTT.

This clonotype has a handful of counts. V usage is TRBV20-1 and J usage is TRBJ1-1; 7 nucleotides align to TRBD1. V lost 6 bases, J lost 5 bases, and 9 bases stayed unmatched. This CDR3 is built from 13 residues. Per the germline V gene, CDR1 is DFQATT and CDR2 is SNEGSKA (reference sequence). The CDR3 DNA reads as TGCAGTGCGACTCAGGGGGAGGTAACTGAAGCTTTCTTT. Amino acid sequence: CSATQGEVTEAFF.

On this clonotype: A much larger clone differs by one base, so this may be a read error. The CDR3 loop is CASSWGVNPNEQYF. CDR3 nucleotide sequence: TGTGCCAGCAGCTGGGGGGTAAACCCCAATGAGCAGTACTTC. This chain joins TRBV7-2 and TRBJ2-5, with TRBD2 as a possible D gene (6 bases). V lost 4 bases to trimming and J lost 11 bases, with 20 bases between them. CDR3 length: 14 amino acids. Germline CDR1 is SGHTA and CDR2 is FQGNSA. The entire variable domain, with the rest obtained from reference TRBV7-2 and TRBJ2-5, is as follows: GAGVSQSPSNKVTEKGKDVELRCDPISGHTALYWYRQSLGQGLEFLIYFQGNSAPDKSGLPSDRFSAERTGGSVSTLTIQRTQQEDSAVYLCASSWGVNPNEQYFGPGTRLLVL.